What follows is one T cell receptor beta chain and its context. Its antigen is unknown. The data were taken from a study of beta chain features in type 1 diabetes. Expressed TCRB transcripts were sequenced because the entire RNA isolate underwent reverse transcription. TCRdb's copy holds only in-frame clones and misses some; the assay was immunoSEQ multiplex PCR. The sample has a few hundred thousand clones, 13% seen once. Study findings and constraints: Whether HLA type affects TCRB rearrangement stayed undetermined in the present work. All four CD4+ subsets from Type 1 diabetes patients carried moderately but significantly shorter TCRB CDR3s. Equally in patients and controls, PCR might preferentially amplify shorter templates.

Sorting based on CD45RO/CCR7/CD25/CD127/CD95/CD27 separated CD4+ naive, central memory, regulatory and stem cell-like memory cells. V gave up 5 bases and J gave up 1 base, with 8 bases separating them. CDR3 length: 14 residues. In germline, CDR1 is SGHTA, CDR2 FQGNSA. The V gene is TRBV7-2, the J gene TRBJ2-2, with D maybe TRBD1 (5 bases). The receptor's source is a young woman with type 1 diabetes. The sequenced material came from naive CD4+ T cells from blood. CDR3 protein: CASSITGNTGELFF. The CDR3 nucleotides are TGTGCCAGCAGCATAACAGGGAACACCGGGGAGCTGTTTTTT.